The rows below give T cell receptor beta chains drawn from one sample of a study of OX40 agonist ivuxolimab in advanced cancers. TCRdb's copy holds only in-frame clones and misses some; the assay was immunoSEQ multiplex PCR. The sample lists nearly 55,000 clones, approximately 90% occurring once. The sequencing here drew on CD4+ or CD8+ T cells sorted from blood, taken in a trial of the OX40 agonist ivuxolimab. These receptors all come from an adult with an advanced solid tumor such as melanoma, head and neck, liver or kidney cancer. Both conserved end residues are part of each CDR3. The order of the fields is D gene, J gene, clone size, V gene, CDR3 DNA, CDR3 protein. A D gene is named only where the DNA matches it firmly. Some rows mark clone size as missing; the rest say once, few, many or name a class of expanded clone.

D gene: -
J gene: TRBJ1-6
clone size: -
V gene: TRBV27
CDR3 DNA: TGTGCCAGCAGTTTGAGGCCGAGCTCCTATAATTCACCCCTCCACTTT
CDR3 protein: CASSLRPSSYNSPLHF

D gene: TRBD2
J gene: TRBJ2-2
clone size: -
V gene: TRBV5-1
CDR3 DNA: TGCGCCAGCAGTTCACCGGGACTAGCGGGAGGCGGGGAGCTGTTTTTT
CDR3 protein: CASSSPGLAGGGELFF

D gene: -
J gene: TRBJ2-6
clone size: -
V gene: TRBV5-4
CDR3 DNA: TGTGCCAGCAGACCTCAGGGGACTGGGGCCAACGTCCTGACTTTC
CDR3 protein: CASRPQGTGANVLTF

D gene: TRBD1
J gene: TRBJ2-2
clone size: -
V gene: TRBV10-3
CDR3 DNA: TGTGCCATCAGTCGGACAGGGGTTGGCACCGGGGAGCTGTTTTTT
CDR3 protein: CAISRTGVGTGELFF

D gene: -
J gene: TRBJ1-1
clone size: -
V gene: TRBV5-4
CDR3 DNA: TGTGCCAGCAGCTTAAGGAGGACGAACACTGAAGCTTTCTTT
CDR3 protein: CASSLRRTNTEAFF

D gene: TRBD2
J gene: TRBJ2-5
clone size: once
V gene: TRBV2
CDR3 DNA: TGTGCCAGCAGTGACCTAGCGGGGCAAGAGACCCAGTACTTC
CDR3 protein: CASSDLAGQETQYF

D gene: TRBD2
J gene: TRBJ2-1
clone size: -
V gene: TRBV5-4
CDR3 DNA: TGTGCCAGCAGCCCTTACTTAACTAGCGGAGGGAGAAATGAGCAGTTCTTC
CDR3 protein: CASSPYLTSGGRNEQFF

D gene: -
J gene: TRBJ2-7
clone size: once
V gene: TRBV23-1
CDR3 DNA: TGCGCCAGCAGTCAATCTACTTATCCCTACGAGCAGTACTTC
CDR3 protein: CASSQSTYPYEQYF

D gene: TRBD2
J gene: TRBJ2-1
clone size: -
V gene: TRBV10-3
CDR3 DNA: TGTGCCATCAGACTAGCGGGGAATAATGAGCAGTTCTTC
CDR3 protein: CAIRLAGNNEQFF

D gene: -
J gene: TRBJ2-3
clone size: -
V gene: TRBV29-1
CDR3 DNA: TGCAGCGTTGACCGGGGAGGCACAGATACGCAGTATTTT
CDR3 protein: CSVDRGGTDTQYF

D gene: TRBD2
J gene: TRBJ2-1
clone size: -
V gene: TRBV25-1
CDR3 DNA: TGTGCCAGCAGTGGCACTAGCGGGGTACTCTCCTACAATGAGCAGTTCTTC
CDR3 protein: CASSGTSGVLSYNEQFF

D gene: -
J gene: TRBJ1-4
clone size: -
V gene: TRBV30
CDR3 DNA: TGTGCCTGGAGTAGCGTGGAACTACCGACTAATGAAAAACTGTTTTTT
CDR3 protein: CAWSSVELPTNEKLFF

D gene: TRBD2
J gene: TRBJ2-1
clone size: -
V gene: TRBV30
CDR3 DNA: TGTGCCTGGAGTGTAGGTCTAGCGGGGCCTAGAGATGAGCAGTTCTTC
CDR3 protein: CAWSVGLAGPRDEQFF

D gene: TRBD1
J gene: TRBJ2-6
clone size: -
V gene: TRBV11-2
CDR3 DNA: TGTGCCAGCGGATACAGGGGGGCTTCCTCTGGGGCCAACGTCCTGACTTTC
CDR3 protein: CASGYRGASSGANVLTF

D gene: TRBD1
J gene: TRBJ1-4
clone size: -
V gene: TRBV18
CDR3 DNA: TGTGCCAGCTCACTCGACAGGGTAAATGAAAAACTGTTTTTT
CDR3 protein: CASSLDRVNEKLFF

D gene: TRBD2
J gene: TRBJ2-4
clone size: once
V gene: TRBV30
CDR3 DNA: TGTGCCTGGAGTGAGCGGGGGGACATTCAGTACTTC
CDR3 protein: CAWSERGDIQYF

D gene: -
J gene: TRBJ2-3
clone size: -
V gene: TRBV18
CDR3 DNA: TGTGCCAGCTCCCCCGTGGGGCGCGGAGATACGCAGTATTTT
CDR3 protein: CASSPVGRGDTQYF

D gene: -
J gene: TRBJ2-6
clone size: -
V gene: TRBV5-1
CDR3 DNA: TGCGCCAGCAGCATTGGAGGCGGCTCTGGGGCCAACGTCCTGACTTTC
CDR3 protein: CASSIGGGSGANVLTF

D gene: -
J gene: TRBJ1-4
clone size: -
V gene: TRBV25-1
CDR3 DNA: TGTGCCAGCAGTGATACAAGTAGGCTTAATGAAAAACTGTTTTTT
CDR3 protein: CASSDTSRLNEKLFF

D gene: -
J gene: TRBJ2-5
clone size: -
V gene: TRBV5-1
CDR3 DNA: TGCGCCAGCAGGTTGGACGAGACCCAGTACTTC
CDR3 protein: CASRLDETQYF

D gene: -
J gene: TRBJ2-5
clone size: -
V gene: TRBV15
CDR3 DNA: TGTGCCACCAGCAGGTTGGAGTACCAAGAGACCCAGTACTTC
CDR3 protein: CATSRLEYQETQYF

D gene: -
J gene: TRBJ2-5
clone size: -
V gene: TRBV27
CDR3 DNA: TGTGCCAGCAGTTCAGCCAGGGAGACCCAGTACTTC
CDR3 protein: CASSSARETQYF

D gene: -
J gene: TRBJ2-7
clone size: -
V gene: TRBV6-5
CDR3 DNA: TGTGCCAGCAGTTTTTTGGGCCTCGGGTACGAGCAGTACTTC
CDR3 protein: CASSFLGLGYEQYF

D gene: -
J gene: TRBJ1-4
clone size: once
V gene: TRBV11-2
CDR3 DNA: TGTGCCAGCAGTTCCTGGGGGGGCACTAATGAAAAACTGTTTTTT
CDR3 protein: CASSSWGGTNEKLFF

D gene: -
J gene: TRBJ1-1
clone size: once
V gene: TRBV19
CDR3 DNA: TGTGCCAGTAGTGCCCCTACAGGGAGGGTCACTGAAGCTTTCTTT
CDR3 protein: CASSAPTGRVTEAFF

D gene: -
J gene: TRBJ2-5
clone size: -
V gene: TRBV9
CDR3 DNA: TGTGCCAGCAGCGCCAGAGGGCGAGGGGAGACCCAGTACTTC
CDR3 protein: CASSARGRGETQYF

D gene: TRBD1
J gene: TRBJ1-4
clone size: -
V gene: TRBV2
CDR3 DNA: TGTGCCAGCAGTGAAGAAGGGACAGCGGGAGAAAAACTGTTTTTT
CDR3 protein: CASSEEGTAGEKLFF

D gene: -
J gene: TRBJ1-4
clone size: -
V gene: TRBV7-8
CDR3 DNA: TGTGCCAGCAGCTCAGACCGGACAGCACCTAATGAAAAACTGTTTTTT
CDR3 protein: CASSSDRTAPNEKLFF

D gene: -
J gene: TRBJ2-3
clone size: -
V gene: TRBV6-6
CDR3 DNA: TGTGCCAGCAGCCTAGGAAGTGGGGGTGCAGATACGCAGTATTTT
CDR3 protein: CASSLGSGGADTQYF

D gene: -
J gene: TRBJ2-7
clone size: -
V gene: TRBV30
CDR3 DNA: TGTGCCTGGTGCCCGGGACAAACCTACGAGCAGTACTTC
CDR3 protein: CAWCPGQTYEQYF

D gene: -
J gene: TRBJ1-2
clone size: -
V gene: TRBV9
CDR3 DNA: TGTGCCAGCAGCGTAGATCAAGGAGACTATGGCTACACCTTC
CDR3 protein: CASSVDQGDYGYTF

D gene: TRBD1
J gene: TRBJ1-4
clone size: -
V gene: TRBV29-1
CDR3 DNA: TGCAGCGTCGGCCCTCAGGGGGGGAATGAAAAACTGTTTTTT
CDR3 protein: CSVGPQGGNEKLFF

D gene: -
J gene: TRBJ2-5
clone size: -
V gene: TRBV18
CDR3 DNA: TGTGCCAGCTCACCCCCGGGCCAAAGAGGGACCCAGTACTTC
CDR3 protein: CASSPPGQRGTQYF

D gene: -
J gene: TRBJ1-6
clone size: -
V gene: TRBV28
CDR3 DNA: TGTGCCAGCTCTTCTTTCCCGAGCTCCTATAATTCACCCCTCCACTTT
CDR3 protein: CASSSFPSSYNSPLHF

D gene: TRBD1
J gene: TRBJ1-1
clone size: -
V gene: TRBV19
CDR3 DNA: TGTGCCAGTAGGTCCGGGACAGCGTCAAACACTGAAGCTTTCTTT
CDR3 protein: CASRSGTASNTEAFF

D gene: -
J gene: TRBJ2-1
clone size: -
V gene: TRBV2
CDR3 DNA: TGTGCCAGCAGGATGGTACAGCTCGGTGAGCAGTTCTTC
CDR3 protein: CASRMVQLGEQFF

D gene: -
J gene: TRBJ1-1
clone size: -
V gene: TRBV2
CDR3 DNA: TGTGCCAGCAAGCGGCCGGGAGGGACTGAAGCTTTCTTT
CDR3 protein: CASKRPGGTEAFF

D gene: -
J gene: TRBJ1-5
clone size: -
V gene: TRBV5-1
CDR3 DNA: TGCGCCAGCAGCTTGGAAGGGACAAGTAATCAGCCCCAGCATTTT
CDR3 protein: CASSLEGTSNQPQHF

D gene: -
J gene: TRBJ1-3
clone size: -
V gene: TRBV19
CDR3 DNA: TGTGCCAGTAGTATTTCCATACACTCTGGAAACACCATATATTTT
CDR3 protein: CASSISIHSGNTIYF

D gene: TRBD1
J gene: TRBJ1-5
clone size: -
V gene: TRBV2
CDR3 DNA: TGTGCCAGCAGTGACGACAGGGGCAATCAGCCCCAGCATTTT
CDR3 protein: CASSDDRGNQPQHF